This is a list of T cell receptor beta chains from one sample in a study of T cells after yellow fever vaccination. MiXCR, run by TCRdb on the 5' RACE reads, gives a single entry per CDR3 protein. The table lists 140,000 to 150,000 distinct CDR3 sequences, under 7% of them singletons. The sample was CD4+ T cells sorted from PBMCs, taken 10 days after the yellow fever booster vaccination. All receptors derive from a man aged 25 to 45 who received the YFV17D yellow fever vaccine. Both conserved end residues are part of each CDR3. A D gene is named only where the DNA matches it firmly. Where a row states a size, it is once, few, many or the class of an expanded clone; other rows omit it.

abundance	v_gene	d_gene	j_gene	CDR3nt	CDR3aa
few	TRBV7-9	TRBD2	TRBJ2-5	TGTGCCAGCAGTTCCCTAGCGGGCTTCCAAGAGACCCAGTACTTC	CASSSLAGFQETQYF
many	TRBV5-1	TRBD1	TRBJ2-5	TGCGCCAGCAGCAAGACAGGGGGCACGTACCAAGAGACCCAGTACTTC	CASSKTGGTYQETQYF
.	TRBV28	TRBD2	TRBJ2-5	TGTGCCAGCAGTTTTCTTAGCGGGAGGGGTCAAGAGACCCAGTACTTC	CASSFLSGRGQETQYF
many	TRBV7-9	.	TRBJ2-5	TGTGCCAGCAGCTTAGAAACCGGGGGCCTTCAAGAGACCCAGTACTTC	CASSLETGGLQETQYF
many	TRBV20-1	TRBD2	TRBJ2-2	TGCAGTGCAGGAGCAGCGGGAGGTATCGGGGAGCTGTTTTTT	CSAGAAGGIGELFF
many	TRBV24-1	.	TRBJ2-1	TGTGCCACCAGTGACCCGACTAGTAGTGAGCAGTTCTTC	CATSDPTSSEQFF
many	TRBV21-1	.	TRBJ2-2	TGTGCCAGCACCCCAAGAAGATCTACTTTTTTCAAGAACACCGGGGAGCTGTTTTTT	CASTPRRSTFFKNTGELFF
many	TRBV5-8	.	TRBJ2-5	TGTGCCAGCAGCTTGGACGCGTTCCAAGAGACCCAGTACTTC	CASSLDAFQETQYF
.	TRBV7-2	.	TRBJ2-7	TGTGCCAGCAGCTTAGGGCTGCACTCCTACGAGCAGTACTTC	CASSLGLHSYEQYF
many	TRBV5-1	TRBD1	TRBJ2-7	TGCGCCAGCAGCTTGGAGGGGGCGCGTTTCAACGAGCAGTACTTC	CASSLEGARFNEQYF
.	TRBV19	.	TRBJ1-4	TGTGCCACCACCGACCGGACGGCAAGAGAAAAACTGTTTTTT	CATTDRTAREKLFF
many	TRBV15	.	TRBJ2-5	TGTGCCACCAGCAGAGACCAGGCTAGCTTTCAGACCCAGTACTTC	CATSRDQASFQTQYF
few	TRBV20-1	.	TRBJ2-3	TGCAGTGCTAGAGATCTAGGGTTGGATACGCAGTATTTT	CSARDLGLDTQYF